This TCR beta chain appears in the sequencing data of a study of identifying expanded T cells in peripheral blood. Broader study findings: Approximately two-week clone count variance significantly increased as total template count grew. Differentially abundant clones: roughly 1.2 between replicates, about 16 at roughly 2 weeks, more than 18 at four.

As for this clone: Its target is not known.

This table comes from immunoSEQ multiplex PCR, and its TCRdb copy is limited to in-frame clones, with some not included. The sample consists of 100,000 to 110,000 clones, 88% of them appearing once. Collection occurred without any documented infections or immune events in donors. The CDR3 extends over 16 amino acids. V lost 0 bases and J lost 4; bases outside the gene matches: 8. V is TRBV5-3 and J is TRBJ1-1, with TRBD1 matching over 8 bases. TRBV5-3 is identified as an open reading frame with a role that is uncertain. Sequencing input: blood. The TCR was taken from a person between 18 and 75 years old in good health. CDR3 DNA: TGTGCCAGAAGCTTGGACAAAGGACAGGGCAGCACTGAAGCTTTCTTT. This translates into CARSLDKGQGSTEAFF.